Reported below is one T cell receptor (beta chain). CDR3 length: 19 residues. CDR1 and CDR2 (germline): LGHNA, YNFKEQ. The V gene lost 0 bases and the J gene lost 2 bases, with 17 bases spanning the gap. This entry belongs to a study of control samples from healthy donors and cancer patients. TCRdb's copy holds only in-frame clones and misses some; the assay was immunoSEQ multiplex PCR. The sample holds 170,000 or so clones, approximately 94% seen once. Sequenced input: blood. This receptor was obtained from a woman between 35 and 50 years old in good health. The chain combines TRBV4-2 with TRBJ2-6; a weak D match, TRBD1 (5 bases). The CDR3 DNA reads TGTGCCAGCAGCCAAGAAAAAAGAGCAGGGCTCACTGGGGCCAACGTCCTGACTTTC. Its translation is CASSQEKRAGLTGANVLTF.